The 24 T cell receptor beta chains below were found in one sample sequenced in a study of vaccination and CD4 T cells after COVID-19. An Oncomine TCR Beta short-read assay was used to sequence the DNA from cultured CD4+ T cells. TCRdb re-called the PCR reads with MiXCR, one entry per CDR3 protein. Among 20,000 to 30,000 distinct CDR3 sequences listed, about two fifths were seen once. The time point here: late sampling 161 to 241 days after vaccination in a few convalescent patients. Stated treatment: approximately nine-day PBMC culture with coronavirus spike peptide pools or control peptides (ViraFEST assay). No cognate antigen is known for these TCRs. The sample here was CD4+ T cells from blood, cultured in vitro, taken about 7 months after SARS-CoV-2 vaccination. Source of these receptors: a human donor who had recovered from COVID-19.

This clonotype showed up just once. The chain recombines TRBV19 with TRBJ2-1; TRBD2 matches 12 bases. Germline loops: CDR1 LNHDA, CDR2 SQIVND (reference sequence). This CDR3 comprises 18 residues. V shed 6 bases and J 7 bases; nucleotides not matched to a gene: 16. This CDR3 is CASSLRRLAGGSGNEQFF. The CDR3 DNA follows: TGTGCCAGTAGCCTCCGGAGGCTAGCGGGAGGGTCTGGGAATGAGCAGTTCTTC.

The CDR3 nucleotides are TGTGCCAGCAGCCCAACGCAGGGGTCTGGAAACACCATATATTTT. It codes for CASSPTQGSGNTIYF. The chain employs TRBV7-6 and TRBJ1-3; D is perhaps TRBD1 (6 bases). The V gene's germline CDR1 is SGHVS and CDR2 FNYEAQ. The V and J ends lost 5 bases and 1 base respectively, with 12 bases between them. CDR3 length: 15 amino acids.

The V gene is TRBV1, the J gene TRBJ2-5; the D call of TRBD1 is as the table states it, not checked on the DNA. TRBV1 is a pseudogene segment. The CDR3 has 16 amino acids. CDR3 region: CTSWEAPGDRQETQYF. For the CDR3, the DNA is TGCACCAGCTGGGAAGCCCCGGGAGATCGCCAAGAGACCCAGTACTTC.

This clonotype was detected only a few times. The chain uses TRBV7-8 and TRBJ1-1, with D perhaps TRBD1 (5 bases). CDR1 SGHVS and CDR2 FQNEAQ come from the germline V gene. Between the trimmed V and J ends, which lost 4 bases and 2 bases, there was a span of 8 bases. The CDR3 totals 13 residues. CDR3 sequence: CASSSTDNTEAFF. CDR3 bases: TGTGCCAGCAGCTCGACAGATAACACTGAAGCTTTCTTT.

The chain recombines TRBV10-3 with TRBJ2-1; D might be TRBD1 (5 bases). This CDR3 comprises 14 residues. V was trimmed by 4 bases and J by 5 bases, leaving 12 bases between them. Germline loops: CDR1 ENHRY, CDR2 SYGVKD. The DNA of the CDR3 is TGTGCCATCAGTGCGCGTACAGGAGACAATGAGCAGTTCTTC. Its protein product is CAISARTGDNEQFF.

The V call is TRBV28, the J call TRBJ2-1, with 7 bases identical to TRBD2. The CDR3 runs to 15 residues. V gave up 5 bases and J gave up 7 bases; unmatched junction bases: 11. In germline, CDR1 is MDHEN, CDR2 SYDVKM. The CDR3 coding sequence is TGTGCCAGCAGTCCCCCGGGACTACTTTTTAATGAGCAGTTCTTC. Protein sequence: CASSPPGLLFNEQFF.

The sample holds a few counts of this clonotype. The rearrangement uses TRBV6-1 and TRBJ2-5; D perhaps matches TRBD2 (5 bases). This CDR3 region has 17 residues. Deletions cut 5 bases from V and 3 bases from J, with 22 bases between. CDR1 and CDR2 (germline): MNHNS, SASEGT. The CDR3 loop reads CASSQVDVGSRKETQYF. The CDR3 nucleotides are TGTGCCAGCAGTCAAGTGGATGTTGGGAGTCGGAAAGAGACCCAGTACTTC.

This clonotype was detected a few times. The J gene is TRBJ1-2, the V gene TRBV20-1, with D tentatively TRBD1 (6 bases). This CDR3 is 15 amino acids long. Trimming stripped 0 bases from V and 7 bases from J, with 18 bases between. Germline V gene lookup returns CDR1 DFQATT and CDR2 SNEGSKA (reference sequence). The CDR3 here is CSARDQGGSRRGYTF. The CDR3 nucleotides are TGCAGTGCTAGAGATCAAGGGGGTTCTCGTCGTGGCTACACCTTC.

This chain links TRBV27 with TRBJ2-7, with 14 bases that match TRBD2. Germline CDR1 and CDR2: MNHEY and SMNVEV (reference sequence). The CDR3 has 15 amino acids. J gave up 6 bases and V 3 bases, and 4 bases lay outside the gene matches. The CDR3, as DNA: TGTGCCAGCAGTTTGGGGACTAGCGGGAGATTCGAGCAGTACTTC. Its translation is CASSLGTSGRFEQYF.

The chain joins TRBV19 to TRBJ2-3; 10 bases match TRBD2. Per the germline V gene, CDR1 is LNHDA and CDR2 is SQIVND (reference sequence). The CDR3 has 15 amino acids. J lost 4 bases, V lost 10 bases, and 11 bases had no gene match. The CDR3 coding sequence is TGTGCCACCCGGCCTTCTAGCGGGAGACCAGATACGCAGTATTTT. This gives the protein CATRPSSGRPDTQYF.

The CDR3 DNA reads TGCAGTGCTAGAGATAGAGACGAGGGGGCAAGGGCGACCCAGTACTTC. Translating gives CSARDRDEGARATQYF. The chain links TRBV20-1 to TRBJ2-5, with 7 bases aligning to TRBD1. J lost 7 bases, V lost 0 bases, and 14 bases had no gene match. Germline assignment: CDR1 DFQATT and CDR2 SNEGSKA (reference sequence). This CDR3 region has 16 residues.

The V call is TRBV6-5, the J call TRBJ1-1; possible D gene TRBD1, 6 bases. V was trimmed by 0 bases and J by 5 bases, leaving 10 bases between them. From germline, CDR1 is MNHEY and CDR2 SVGAGI. This CDR3 region has 14 residues. The CDR3 DNA follows: TGTGCCAGCAGTTACTCCCAGGGGAGGACTGAAGCTTTCTTT. Translating gives CASSYSQGRTEAFF.

This clonotype was picked up a small number of times. The rearrangement uses TRBV27 and TRBJ2-7; TRBD1 matches at 8 bases. V was clipped by 2 bases and J by 4 bases; unmatched bases: 1. Germline V gene sequence: CDR1 MNHEY, CDR2 SMNVEV (reference sequence). The length of the CDR3 is 13 residues. The CDR3 spells CASSLQGAYEQYF. For the CDR3, the DNA is TGTGCCAGCAGTTTACAGGGGGCTTACGAGCAGTACTTC.

The chain uses TRBV18 and TRBJ1-2; weak D call: TRBD1 (5 bases). Germline V gives CDR1 KGHSH, CDR2 LQKENI. This CDR3 contains 14 residues. Trimming left V 2 bases short and J 6 bases short, with 13 bases between. CDR3 in DNA: TGTGCCAGCTCACCAGATAGCCAGGGAAATGGCTACACCTTC. It yields the protein CASSPDSQGNGYTF. Complete variable domain (other parts from reference TRBV18 and TRBJ1-2): NAGVMQNPRHLVRRRGQEARLRCSPMKGHSHVYWYRQLPEEGLKFMVYLQKENIIDESGMPKERFSAEFPKEGPSILRIQQVVRGDSAAYFCASSPDSQGNGYTFGSGTRLTVV.

The chain combines TRBV6-2 or TRBV6-3 with TRBJ2-5, with 7 bases lining up with TRBD2. CDR3 size: 16 residues. CDR1 is MNHEY and CDR2 is SVGEGT in the germline V gene. V lost 0 bases to trimming and J lost 1 base; unmatched junction nucleotides: 5. The CDR3 nucleotides are TGTGCCAGCAGTTACTCGCCTAGCGGACCCCAAGAGACCCAGTACTTC. It yields the protein CASSYSPSGPQETQYF.

This clonotype came up a few times. The chain has TRBV2 and TRBJ1-2; D gene uncertain. Trimming removed 8 bases from V and 0 bases from J, with 10 bases in between. Germline V CDR1 and CDR2: SNHLY, FYNNEI. The CDR3 length is 13 residues. The CDR3 region is CASVGRTNYGYTF. CDR3 nucleotides: TGTGCCAGCGTAGGACGGACTAACTATGGCTACACCTTC.

This clonotype has only a few counts. The chain links TRBV27 to TRBJ1-1; 8 bases align to TRBD1. The length of the CDR3 is 15 residues. After removal of 5 bases from V and 1 base from J, the junction contained 6 bases not matched to a gene. The germline V gene encodes CDR1 MNHEY and CDR2 SMNVEV (reference sequence). The CDR3 DNA reads TGTGCCAGCAGTCCGAGGACAGGGAGGAACACTGAAGCTTTCTTT. Encoded protein: CASSPRTGRNTEAFF.

The chain combines TRBV7-3 with TRBJ2-1; D is unresolved. CDR3 size: 13 residues. V lost 4 bases, J lost 4 bases, and 8 bases lay in between. Germline V gives CDR1 SGHTA, CDR2 FQGTGA. The DNA for the CDR3 is TGTGCCAGCAGCTCAGACACGTACAATGAGCAGTTCTTC. Amino acids: CASSSDTYNEQFF.

This chain uses TRBV20-1 with TRBJ2-2; 12 bases line up with TRBD2. Unmatched junction bases numbered 6, after V lost 7 bases and J lost 6 bases. In germline, CDR1 is DFQATT, CDR2 SNEGSKA (reference sequence). The CDR3 has 14 amino acids. CDR3 sequence (DNA): TGCAGTGGGACTAGCGGGATTCGCGCCGGGGAGCTGTTTTTT. Translation: CSGTSGIRAGELFF.

The chain employs TRBV6-1 and TRBJ1-6; D is perhaps TRBD1 (6 bases). Germline V CDR1 and CDR2: MNHNS, SASEGT. Trimming removed 5 bases from V and 9 bases from J, with 14 bases in between. CDR3 length: 14 amino acids. Written as DNA, the CDR3 is TGTGCCAGCAGTCCAGACAGGAGAGGTTCACCCCTCCACTTT. Amino acids: CASSPDRRGSPLHF.

This clonotype was seen a handful of times. The rearrangement links TRBV15 to TRBJ2-5; D is unclear. This CDR3 is built from 14 residues. Trimming took off 1 base at V and 2 bases at J, with 8 bases between the two ends. Germline V gene lookup returns CDR1 LNHNV and CDR2 YYDKDF (reference sequence). The CDR3 sequence is CATSRVGIQETQYF. CDR3 sequence (DNA): TGTGCCACCAGCAGAGTAGGGATACAAGAGACCCAGTACTTC. The full variable domain, in which reference TRBV15 and TRBJ2-5 provide the parts outside the CDR3, is DAMVIQNPRYQVTQFGKPVTLSCSQTLNHNVMYWYQQKSSQAPKLLFHYYDKDFNNEADTPDNFQSRRPNTSFCFLDIRSPGLGDTAMYLCATSRVGIQETQYFGPGTRLLVL.

V gene TRBV7-3 combines with J gene TRBJ2-3; 15 bases are shared with TRBD2. The trim removed 5 bases at V and 0 bases at J, leaving 3 bases unmatched. The CDR3 totals 17 residues. Germline values: CDR1 SGHTA, CDR2 FQGTGA. CDR3: CASSPGLAGGSTDTQYF. In nucleotides, the CDR3 is TGTGCCAGCAGCCCGGGACTAGCGGGAGGAAGCACAGATACGCAGTATTTT.

The chain joins TRBV10-3 to TRBJ2-7; D might be TRBD2 (6 bases). Trimming took 0 bases from V and 4 from J, leaving 13 bases between them. The CDR3 totals 15 residues. The germline gives CDR1 ENHRY, CDR2 SYGVKD. This chain's CDR3 is CAISESGLSLYEQYF. The CDR3 nucleotides read TGTGCCATCAGTGAGTCTGGACTATCCCTGTACGAGCAGTACTTC.

The genes are TRBV7-2 and TRBJ2-5; 12 bases align to TRBD1. The J segment lost 7 bases and the V segment lost 1 base, leaving 7 bases of the junction unmatched. The germline CDR1 and CDR2 sequences are SGHTA and FQGNSA. CDR3 size: 16 residues. The CDR3 DNA reads as TGTGCCAGCAGCTTAGGCCCCGGGACAGGGGGCGGGACCCAGTACTTC. Its translation: CASSLGPGTGGGTQYF.